This TCR beta chain was recorded in a study of T cell clones after liver transplantation. Broader study findings: Donor-reactive sequences fell more than third party-reactive ones, suggesting partial deletion.

Regarding this clone: The antigen remains unidentified.

Profiling relied on immunoSEQ multiplex PCR, and the TCRdb table lists in-frame clones only, not all of them. The table has more than 75,000 clones, roughly four fifths seen once; the top ten hold about 0.45%. The source is a human patient who received a liver transplant. Some T cells here may be from the graft donor. Sequences were derived from CD4+ T cells from blood, sampled 46 months after liver transplant.

CDR3 sequence (DNA): TGTGCCAGCAGCGATGGGACAGTGCGGAGCGCTGAAGCTTTCTTT. This sequence encodes CASSDGTVRSAEAFF. The chain recombines TRBV7-9 with TRBJ1-1, with 7 bases fitting TRBD1. V dropped 5 bases and J dropped 6; count of bases not matched to a gene: 12. CDR3 length equals 15 residues. The V gene's germline CDR1 is SEHNR and CDR2 FQNEAQ (reference sequence).